A single TCR beta chain is shown here with its context. This record belongs to a study of blood T cell repertoires in COVID-19. Clones were read by immunoSEQ multiplex PCR, and TCRdb kept only the in-frame ones, dropping some. The sample lists under 85,000 clones; around four fifths were seen once. Germline-derived CDR1 and CDR2 are MNHEY and SVGAGI. This CDR3 comprises 14 residues. V lost 0 bases, J lost 2 bases, and 7 bases lay in between. The chain uses TRBV6-5 and TRBJ1-1; no clear D gene. What was sequenced was peripheral blood. This clonotype was sampled from a man at least 80 years old with active or convalescent COVID-19. CDR3 sequence reads: CASSYSLFNTEAFF. The CDR3 nucleotides read TGTGCCAGCAGTTACTCCCTATTTAACACTGAAGCTTTCTTT.